The clone carrying this TCR beta chain has just a few counts. Its cognate antigen is unknown. The data were obtained in a study of vaccination and CD4 T cells after COVID-19. V lost 0 bases to trimming and J lost 7 bases, with 14 bases between them. The germline V gene has CDR1 LNHNV and CDR2 YYDKDF (reference sequence). The CDR3 sequence is 15 residues long. The Oncomine TCR Beta short-read assay generated sequence data from the DNA of cultured CD4+ T cells. TCRdb reprocessed the PCR reads via MiXCR and lists one record per CDR3 protein. The table shows some 15,000 distinct CDR3 sequences, with roughly 43% occurring only once. This sample's treatment: approximately 9-day PBMC culture with coronavirus spike peptide pools or control peptides (ViraFEST assay).

The specimen sequenced was CD4+ T cells from blood, cultured in vitro. The chain employs TRBV15 and TRBJ2-3; D call uncertain. The TCR sequence derives from a human donor who had recovered from COVID-19. CDR3 sequence: CATSRDGNYQNTQYF. In DNA, the CDR3 is TGTGCCACCAGCAGAGATGGGAACTACCAGAATACGCAGTATTTT.